This T cell receptor beta chain was documented in a study of shared clonotypes between healthy human individuals. The study's findings and limits: What naive subsets generally showed was a larger estimated richness than memory subsets showed. When naive CD4 clonotypes were compared across four donors, 4% to 6.5% were shared.

Germline V lookup: CDR1 MDHEN, CDR2 SYDVKM. V shed 7 bases and J 3 bases; nucleotides not matched to a gene: 5. The CDR3 is 13 amino acids. Note on this clone: Antigen specificity is unknown.

Libraries were prepared by immunoSEQ multiplex PCR; TCRdb keeps only in-frame clonotypes and omits some of them. The table lists roughly 2,300,000 clones, 92% of them singletons. What was sequenced was naive CD4+ T cells from PBMCs. Subset indicated: CD45RA+ positively selected. The genes are TRBV28 and TRBJ2-7; 8 positions match TRBD2. The sequence derives from a man between 18 and 29 years old in good health. Some clones in this sample may be carry-over from other donors' samples. This CDR3 reads CASNSGGGYEQYF. The CDR3 coding sequence is TGTGCCAGCAATTCCGGGGGGGGCTACGAGCAGTACTTC. Variable domain in full (rest from reference TRBV28 and TRBJ2-7): DVKVTQSSRYLVKRTGEKVFLECVQDMDHENMFWYRQDPGLGLRLIYFSYDVKMKEKGDIPEGYSVSREKKERFSLILESASTNQTSMYLCASNSGGGYEQYFGPGTRLTVT.